The T cell receptor beta chain under discussion was sequenced for a study of blood T cell repertoires in COVID-19. Study in general: Samples taken during acute and convalescent COVID-19 were collected in the United States, Italy and Spain.

The protocol was immunoSEQ multiplex PCR, while the TCRdb copy is restricted to in-frame clones and leaves out a portion. The data contain roughly 52,000 clones, under 90% of them singletons. Germline V gene sequence: CDR1 MGHDK, CDR2 SYGVNS. Trimming cost V 3 bases and J 3 bases; bases outside gene matches: 7. The CDR3 runs 15 residues. The sample was peripheral blood. The V gene is TRBV25-1, the J gene TRBJ2-7, with 8 positions matching TRBD2. The receptor was derived from a man older than 75 with COVID-19, enrolled during active disease. The CDR3 DNA follows: TGTGCCAGCAGTGAGTATAGCGGGGCAAACTACGAGCAGTACTTC. As protein: CASSEYSGANYEQYF.